The next 14 T cell receptor beta chains were all read from a single sample in a study of T cells in Graves' hyperthyroidism and ophthalmopathy. RNA transcripts served as the template for amplifying TCR beta CDR3 regions. The HTBI primer set was used in a first-round RT-PCR of the TCR CDR3. TCRdb fed the multiplex PCR reads into MiXCR, producing one record per CDR3 protein. In the table there are about half a million distinct CDR3 sequences, around 20% of which are singletons. The material sequenced was blood. The receptors were sampled from a man between 18 and 29 years old with Graves' hyperthyroidism.

This clonotype was counted ten times or more. This chain uses TRBV11-2 with TRBJ1-2; a possible D gene is TRBD1 (5 bases). This CDR3 is built from 15 residues. V lost 5 bases to trimming and J lost 5 bases, with 18 bases between them. Germline CDR1 and CDR2: SGHAT and FQNNGV. The CDR3 protein is CASSPRTRALYGYTF. The CDR3 DNA sequence: TGTGCCAGCAGCCCGCGGACAAGGGCGCTTTATGGCTACACCTTC. The whole variable domain, filled in from reference TRBV11-2 and TRBJ1-2, reads EAGVAQSPRYKIIEKRQSVAFWCNPISGHATLYWYQQILGQGPKLLIQFQNNGVVDDSQLPKDRFSAERLKGVDSTLKIQPAKLEDSAVYLCASSPRTRALYGYTFGSGTRLTVV.

This clonotype came up many times. V and J are TRBV27 and TRBJ2-2, with D perhaps TRBD1 (5 bases). The CDR3 length is 14 residues. Trimming stripped 2 bases from V and 3 bases from J, with 7 bases between. Germline loops: CDR1 MNHEY, CDR2 SMNVEV (reference sequence). CDR3 DNA sequence: TGTGCCAGCAGTTTAGTAGGGGACACCGGGGAGCTGTTTTTT. It is translated as CASSLVGDTGELFF.

This clonotype was seen only a few times. This chain links TRBV24-1 with TRBJ2-3; the match to TRBD2 covers 7 bases. V shed 5 bases, J shed 2 bases, and the junction held 6 bases outside the gene matches. This CDR3 spans 15 amino acids. Germline V lookup: CDR1 KGHDR, CDR2 SFDVKD. The CDR3: CATSVSSGLTDTQYF. In DNA form, the CDR3 reads TGTGCCACCAGTGTGTCTAGCGGACTCACAGATACGCAGTATTTT.

In its sample, this clonotype was seen many times. V usage is TRBV28 and J usage is TRBJ2-7; D ambiguous. Germline assignment: CDR1 MDHEN and CDR2 SYDVKM. Deletions cut 7 bases from V and 2 bases from J, with 12 bases between. CDR3 size: 13 residues. CDR3 residues: CASIGITPYEQYF. CDR3 nucleotide sequence: TGTGCCAGCATTGGCATCACCCCCTACGAGCAGTACTTC.

The table lists this clonotype with many counts. This rearrangement joins TRBV18 to TRBJ2-7; 9 nucleotides line up with TRBD1. Trimming took 4 bases from V and 4 from J; bases not matched to a gene: 8. Germline V gives CDR1 KGHSH, CDR2 LQKENI. The CDR3 totals 15 residues. CDR3 protein: CASSQDRGDGYEQYF. In nucleotides, the CDR3 is TGTGCCAGCTCACAGGACAGGGGAGACGGGTACGAGCAGTACTTC. Together with reference TRBV18 and TRBJ2-7, the CDR3 gives the full variable domain: NAGVMQNPRHLVRRRGQEARLRCSPMKGHSHVYWYRQLPEEGLKFMVYLQKENIIDESGMPKERFSAEFPKEGPSILRIQQVVRGDSAAYFCASSQDRGDGYEQYFGPGTRLTVT.

The chain employs TRBV10-3 and TRBJ1-1; D is perhaps TRBD1 (6 bases). Trimming cost V 4 bases and J 8 bases, with 11 bases left between them. Germline CDR1 is ENHRY and CDR2 is SYGVKD. The CDR3 has 12 residues. The CDR3 region has the DNA TGTGCCATCAGTGGGACGGACAGAGAAGCTTTCTTT. Translation gives CAISGTDREAFF.

Many counts were recorded for this clonotype. The genes are TRBV6-1 and TRBJ1-1; D is unresolved. Trimming pared 4 bases from V and 1 base from J, leaving 7 bases between. CDR1 and CDR2 from the germline V gene are MNHNS and SASEGT. The CDR3 runs 13 residues. The DNA of the CDR3 is TGTGCCAGCAGTGTAGTCTGGAACACTGAAGCTTTCTTT. Protein product: CASSVVWNTEAFF.

This clonotype showed up many times. The chain employs TRBV6-1 and TRBJ2-7; possible D gene TRBD2, 5 bases. With 8 bases removed from V and 3 bases from J, the gap between germline ends came to 14 bases. The CDR3 contains 13 residues. The germline V gene encodes CDR1 MNHNS and CDR2 SASEGT. CDR3 nucleotides: TGTGCCAGCGCGGCTAGCCGGGTCTACGAGCAGTACTTC. This sequence encodes CASAASRVYEQYF.

CDR3 region: CASSELREGREQYF. The CDR3 region has the DNA TGTGCCAGCAGTGAATTGCGGGAGGGCCGCGAGCAGTACTTC. V usage is TRBV2 and J usage is TRBJ2-7, with 9 bases lining up with TRBD2. CDR3 length: 14 residues. The V gene end was trimmed by 2 bases and the J gene end by 6 bases; junction bases not matched to a gene: 5. CDR1 is SNHLY, CDR2 FYNNEI, per germline.

This chain connects TRBV30 to TRBJ1-3; no firm D call. From germline, CDR1 is GTSNPN and CDR2 SVGIG (reference sequence). This CDR3 has 11 residues. Trimming stripped 2 bases from V and 7 bases from J, with 6 bases between. The CDR3 sequence: CAWSKVNTIYF. For the CDR3, the DNA is TGTGCCTGGAGTAAAGTGAACACCATATATTTT. The full variable domain, completed using reference TRBV30 and TRBJ1-3, is SQTIHQWPATLVQPVGSPLSLECTVEGTSNPNLYWYRQAAGRGLQLLFYSVGIGQISSEVPQNLSASRPQDRQFILSSKKLLLSDSGFYLCAWSKVNTIYFGEGSWLTVV.

In this sample, this clonotype turned up many times. This rearrangement joins TRBV27 to TRBJ1-5; possibly TRBD1 for D (5 bases). Germline assignment: CDR1 MNHEY and CDR2 SMNVEV (reference sequence). Trimming removed 6 bases from V and 3 bases from J, with 15 bases in between. The CDR3 covers 15 residues. The CDR3 DNA is TGTGCCAGCAGCTCGGGGGTCTCCGTCAATCAGCCCCAGCATTTT. Protein product: CASSSGVSVNQPQHF.

Comments on this clonotype: An end of the junction differs from the germline gene, which may be a read error. This chain links TRBV5-1 with TRBJ1-1; 9 bases line up with TRBD1. Germline CDR1 is SGHRS and CDR2 is YFSETQ. The CDR3 consists of 17 residues. Here the CDR3 reads CASSRTGGAQVDTEACF. CDR3 bases: TGCGCCAGCAGCAGAACAGGGGGCGCGCAGGTTGACACTGAAGCTTGCTTT.

The rearrangement joins TRBV9 to TRBJ2-2; D perhaps matches TRBD2 (6 bases). Germline values: CDR1 SGDLS, CDR2 YYNGEE. The length of the CDR3 is 14 residues. The germline V and J ends were trimmed by 0 bases and 4 bases, with 7 bases remaining between them. This CDR3 is CASSVAEGTGELFF. DNA of the CDR3: TGTGCCAGCAGCGTAGCGGAGGGCACCGGGGAGCTGTTTTTT.

V and J are TRBV5-1 and TRBJ1-1, with TRBD1 as a possible D gene (6 bases). Trimming removed 4 bases at V and 11 bases at J, with 15 bases between. Germline V gene data show CDR1 as SGHRS and CDR2 as YFSETQ. The CDR3 is made up of 12 amino acids. CDR3 in amino acids: CASSDRQVSAFF. The CDR3 DNA reads as TGCGCCAGCAGCGATAGACAGGTTAGCGCTTTCTTT.